The 3 T cell receptor beta chains given below trace back to one sample, sequenced in a study of T cell repertoires in cytomegalovirus infection. TCRdb redid the calling of the reads with MiXCR, one entry per CDR3 protein. The sample lists fewer than 550,000 distinct CDR3 sequences, about 15% occurring once. The sequenced material came from CD8+ T cells from PBMCs. Source of these receptors: a human donor in good health (CMV status not recorded). Some clones in this sample may be carry-over from other donors' samples.

V usage is TRBV4-1 and J usage is TRBJ1-6; D possibly corresponds to TRBD1 (6 bases). The V end lost 4 bases, the J end lost 4 bases, and 20 bases lay between the germline ends. Germline V gene lookup returns CDR1 MGHRA and CDR2 YSYEKL. The CDR3 runs to 18 residues. The CDR3 DNA reads TGCGCCAGCAGCCGCGGGATGGAGGCAGGGGTTTATAATTCACCCCTCCACTTT. Its translation: CASSRGMEAGVYNSPLHF.

This clonotype has more than one count but fewer than ten. The chain uses TRBV13 and TRBJ1-2; no firm D call. The CDR3 totals 12 residues. Germline V lookup: CDR1 PRHDT, CDR2 FYEKMQ (reference sequence). Trimming shortened V by 7 bases and J by 8 bases, and 14 bases separated the two germline ends. The CDR3 sequence is CASTPRDRGYTF. CDR3 sequence (DNA): TGTGCCAGCACCCCCCGGGATCGAGGCTACACCTTC.

This clonotype showed up many times. The V and J genes are TRBV4-2 and TRBJ2-1, with a weak D call TRBD2 (6 bases). The germline CDR1 and CDR2 sequences are LGHNA and YNFKEQ. The CDR3 is made up of 13 amino acids. Trimming removed 4 bases from V and 6 bases from J, with 10 bases in between. This CDR3 is CASSPRDFNEQFF. CDR3 DNA: TGTGCCAGCAGCCCCCGGGACTTCAATGAGCAGTTCTTC.